The 13 T cell receptor beta chains below were found in one sample sequenced in a study of vaccination and CD4 T cells after COVID-19. These receptors' targets are unknown. As for treatment: approximately 9-day PBMC culture with coronavirus spike peptide pools or control peptides (ViraFEST assay). Sequencing of cultured CD4+ T cell DNA used the Oncomine TCR Beta short-read assay. One entry per CDR3 protein, called by TCRdb with MiXCR from the PCR reads. This sample has some 8,900 distinct CDR3 sequences; approximately 63% occur once, and the top ten carry about 25%. Sequenced material: CD4+ T cells from blood, cultured in vitro. These receptors were obtained from a human donor who had recovered from COVID-19.

This clonotype was recorded a few times. The rearrangement joins TRBV20-1 to TRBJ1-5; the D is unclear. Trimming removed 2 bases from V and 6 bases from J, with 8 bases in between. This CDR3 has 12 amino acids. Germline V CDR1 and CDR2: DFQATT, SNEGSKA (reference sequence). CDR3 in amino acids: CSARKVGQPQHF. The DNA of the CDR3 is TGCAGTGCTAGAAAGGTCGGTCAGCCCCAGCATTTT.

The chain links TRBV24-1 to TRBJ1-5; no clear D gene. The V gene lost 7 bases and the J gene lost 2 bases, with 8 bases spanning the gap. Germline-derived CDR1 and CDR2 are KGHDR and SFDVKD. The CDR3 totals 13 residues. In DNA, the CDR3 is TGTGCCACCAGCGAAAGGGGCAATCAGCCCCAGCATTTT. Translated: CATSERGNQPQHF.

The rearrangement links TRBV20-1 to TRBJ2-7; D might be TRBD1 (6 bases). V was pared by 6 bases and J by 0 bases, with 12 bases between. The CDR3 is 13 residues long. Per germline, CDR1 DFQATT and CDR2 SNEGSKA (reference sequence). CDR3 nucleotide sequence: TGCAGTGCCCCGGGACACCACTCCTACGAGCAGTACTTC. Protein: CSAPGHHSYEQYF.

This clonotype counts as medium-sized (0.01 to 0.1%). This chain's CDR3 is CASQPQEMQPQHF. The CDR3 DNA sequence: TGTGCCAGCCAACCTCAGGAGATGCAGCCCCAGCATTTT. The genes are TRBV2 and TRBJ1-5; D ambiguous. Germline values: CDR1 SNHLY, CDR2 FYNNEI. The ends were cut back, 8 bases at V and 7 bases at J, with 15 bases in the middle. The CDR3 extends over 13 amino acids.

This rearrangement joins TRBV15 to TRBJ1-6; weak D call: TRBD1 (6 bases). Trimming shortened V by 3 bases and J by 8 bases, and 14 bases separated the two germline ends. Germline V gene sequence: CDR1 LNHNV, CDR2 YYDKDF (reference sequence). The CDR3 loop spans 15 amino acids. As DNA, the CDR3 is TGTGCCACCAGCAGGAAACAGGGAGGGTATTCACCCCTCCACTTT. The encoded protein is CATSRKQGGYSPLHF.

This rearrangement joins TRBV6-2 or TRBV6-3 to TRBJ1-2, with D uncertain. The germline CDR1 and CDR2 sequences are MNHEY and SVGEGT. Trimming removed 2 bases at V and 6 bases at J, with 10 bases between. This CDR3 has 13 amino acids. CDR3 in amino acids: CASSYAWSDGYTF. CDR3 bases: TGTGCCAGCAGTTACGCGTGGTCTGATGGCTACACCTTC.

The chain carries TRBV7-8 and TRBJ2-7; either TRBD1 or TRBD2 may supply D (7 bases each). V lost 2 bases to trimming and J lost 5 bases, with 13 bases between them. CDR3 length equals 14 residues. Per the germline V gene, CDR1 is SGHVS and CDR2 is FQNEAQ. The CDR3 sequence is CASSLTGEGHEQYF. The CDR3 DNA sequence: TGTGCCAGCAGCTTAACAGGGGAGGGTCACGAGCAGTACTTC.

The gene calls are TRBV24-1 and TRBJ2-5; TRBD1 might be the D (6 bases). Trimming took off 6 bases at V and 5 bases at J, with 12 bases between the two ends. CDR1 and CDR2 from the germline V gene are KGHDR and SFDVKD. The CDR3 has 13 residues. The DNA of the CDR3 is TGTGCCACCAGTAGAGGGGGATCGGAGACCCAGTACTTC. Translating it yields CATSRGGSETQYF.

This clonotype appeared once. The rearrangement joins TRBV27 to TRBJ2-7; 8 bases align to TRBD1. Germline V gene sequence: CDR1 MNHEY, CDR2 SMNVEV (reference sequence). This CDR3 comprises 15 residues. The V gene end was trimmed by 5 bases and the J gene end by 2 bases; junction bases not matched to a gene: 8. DNA of the CDR3: TGTGCCAGCAGTCAAAGGACAGGGCCCACCTACGAGCAGTACTTC. Protein sequence: CASSQRTGPTYEQYF.

The V and J genes are TRBV6-1 and TRBJ1-5; 9 bases match TRBD1. The CDR3 is made up of 15 amino acids. CDR1 is MNHNS, CDR2 SASEGT, per germline. Trimming removed 6 bases from V and 2 bases from J; junction bases left unmatched: 5. The CDR3 nucleotides read TGTGCCAGCAGCCCTGACAGGGGGGGCAATCAGCCCCAGCATTTT. It specifies CASSPDRGGNQPQHF.

DNA of the CDR3: TGTGCCACCAGCATGACTGATTTGAACACTGAAGCTTTCTTT. Its protein product is CATSMTDLNTEAFF. The chain uses TRBV15 and TRBJ1-1; D call uncertain. This CDR3 is 14 amino acids long. V lost 4 bases and J lost 0, with 9 bases in between. Germline CDR1 reads LNHNV; CDR2 reads YYDKDF (reference sequence). Full variable domain (missing parts from reference TRBV15 and TRBJ1-1): DAMVIQNPRYQVTQFGKPVTLSCSQTLNHNVMYWYQQKSSQAPKLLFHYYDKDFNNEADTPDNFQSRRPNTSFCFLDIRSPGLGDTAMYLCATSMTDLNTEAFFGQGTRLTVV.

Sample share makes this clonotype medium-sized. V is TRBV27 and J is TRBJ1-2; D ambiguous. The CDR3 runs 13 residues. Germline V CDR1 and CDR2: MNHEY, SMNVEV (reference sequence). Trimming left V 5 bases short and J 3 bases short, with 10 bases between. The CDR3 here is CASSPQSYYGYTF. In nucleotides, the CDR3 is TGTGCCAGCAGTCCACAGAGTTACTATGGCTACACCTTC.

This clonotype showed up just once. This sequence joins TRBV11-3 and TRBJ2-7; 11 bases fit TRBD1. The V gene end was trimmed by 2 bases and the J gene end by 6 bases; junction bases not matched to a gene: 3. This CDR3 has 14 residues. Germline V gives CDR1 SGHNT, CDR2 YENEEA. The CDR3 coding sequence is TGTGCCAGCAGCTTATCGGGACAGGGGGTCGAGCAGTACTTC. It encodes CASSLSGQGVEQYF.